This entry lists 24 T cell receptor beta chains sequenced from one sample in a study of tumor-infiltrating lymphocytes in oesophageal squamous cell carcinoma. Using its own MiXCR run on the PCR reads, TCRdb lists one record per CDR3 protein. The profile shows around 12,000 distinct CDR3 sequences, around 50% of them singletons. The sequencing sample was made of esophageal tumor tissue. Every receptor here comes from a male donor with esophageal squamous cell carcinoma.

The CDR3 sequence: CASSPGGAQETQYF. CDR3 coding DNA: TGTGCCAGCAGTCCCGGGGGGGCCCAAGAGACCCAGTACTTC. V and J are TRBV12-3 or TRBV12-4 and TRBJ2-7, with TRBD2 matching 8 bases. The J call is in doubt because the DNA end fits TRBJ2-5 better. The CDR3 extends over 14 amino acids.

By share of the sample, this clonotype is medium-sized. As DNA, the CDR3 is TGTGCCAGCAGTTCAACCCCGGGACCTAAGGGAGAGACCCAGTACTTC. Its protein product is CASSSTPGPKGETQYF. This chain connects TRBV28 to TRBJ2-5; D assignment may be TRBD1 or TRBD2 (5 bases each). This CDR3 is built from 16 residues. Trimming shortened V by 4 bases and J by 4 bases, and 19 bases separated the two germline ends. Per the germline V gene, CDR1 is MDHEN and CDR2 is SYDVKM.

This clonotype came up once. This chain links TRBV12-3 or TRBV12-4 with TRBJ2-2; D might be TRBD2 (7 bases). V lost 3 bases, J lost 2 bases, and 10 bases lay in between. CDR3 size: 15 residues. CDR3 DNA: TGTGCCAGCAGTTTGAGGGGGGGAAACACCGGGGAGCTGTTTTTT. It is translated as CASSLRGGNTGELFF.

The rearrangement joins TRBV7-6 to TRBJ2-1; D may be TRBD1 or TRBD2 (7 bases each). The ends were cut back, 3 bases at V and 8 bases at J, with 17 bases in the middle. Germline CDR1 and CDR2: SGHVS and FNYEAQ. CDR3 length: 15 residues. The CDR3 DNA follows: TGTGCCAGCAGCTTCCGGGACAGCGGGGACTATGAGCAGTTCTTC. Translated: CASSFRDSGDYEQFF.

This clonotype was counted many times. The J gene is TRBJ2-7, the V gene TRBV27; 11 nucleotides align to TRBD1. CDR1 is MNHEY, CDR2 SMNVEV, per germline (reference sequence). The CDR3 consists of 13 residues. V was clipped by 8 bases and J by 4 bases; unmatched bases: 4. The CDR3, as DNA: TGTGCCAGCGGGACAGGGGGGAAATACGAGCAGTACTTC. It specifies CASGTGGKYEQYF.

In this sample, this clonotype turned up many times. The chain links TRBV5-1 to TRBJ2-7; 7 bases agree with TRBD1. V was clipped by 2 bases and J by 0 bases; unmatched bases: 8. This CDR3 spans 16 amino acids. Germline V gives CDR1 SGHRS, CDR2 YFSETQ. The CDR3 nucleotides are TGCGCCAGCAGCTTACAATGGACAGGTAGCTCCTACGAGCAGTACTTC. Amino acid sequence: CASSLQWTGSSYEQYF.

V is TRBV19 and J is TRBJ1-5, with D perhaps TRBD1 (6 bases). V lost 3 bases and J 6 bases, leaving 9 bases between the germline ends. The CDR3 length is 13 residues. Germline V gene lookup returns CDR1 LNHDA and CDR2 SQIVND (reference sequence). The chain's CDR3 is CASSIQGSQPQHF. The CDR3 DNA follows: TGTGCCAGTAGTATTCAGGGGAGTCAGCCCCAGCATTTT. Full variable domain (outside the CDR3, taken from reference TRBV19 and TRBJ1-5): DGGITQSPKYLFRKEGQNVTLSCEQNLNHDAMYWYRQDPGQGLRLIYYSQIVNDFQKGDIAEGYSVSREKKESFPLTVTSAQKNPTAFYLCASSIQGSQPQHFGDGTRLSIL.

The chain carries TRBV28 and TRBJ2-5, with a tentative D call TRBD2 (6 bases). Gene TRBJ2-1 matches the end of the DNA better, so the J call may be wrong. Germline V gives CDR1 MDHEN, CDR2 SYDVKM. CDR3 size: 15 residues. CDR3 sequence (DNA): TGTGCCAGCAGTTCCTTGGGACTCTATTCCTACGAGCAGTTCTTC. Translating gives CASSSLGLYSYEQFF.

Worth noting for this clonotype: The conserved final phenylalanine or tryptophan is absent from the CDR3, which likely points to a read error. The DNA is omitted, as the CDR3 cannot be located on it reliably, and the CDR3 follows TCRdb's listing. This chain connects TRBV7-3 to TRBJ2-6; the DNA was not used to check the table's D call, TRBD1. Both ends counted, the CDR3 spans 9 residues. Looked up from germline, CDR1 is SGHTA and CDR2 is FQGTGA. The CDR3 protein is CASSPQTGA.

This clonotype has more than one count but fewer than ten. This chain uses TRBV11-1 with TRBJ2-1, with a possible D match to TRBD2 (5 bases). V was cut by 5 bases and J by 8 bases, with 16 bases left in between. This CDR3 is built from 14 residues. The germline V gene encodes CDR1 SGHAT and CDR2 FQDESV (reference sequence). The CDR3 region is CASSGDGVLDEQFF. The CDR3, as DNA: TGTGCCAGCAGCGGAGACGGGGTTTTGGATGAGCAGTTCTTC.

This clonotype was seen many times. The chain combines TRBV12-1 with TRBJ2-7; the D call of TRBD1 is as the table states it, not checked on the DNA. TRBV12-1 is reported as a pseudogene. The CDR3 is made up of 14 amino acids. CDR3 nucleotide sequence: TGTGCCAGCAGCTTTGTGGACAGGGGATACGAGCAGTACTTC. Its protein product is CASSFVDRGYEQYF.

V is TRBV12-3 or TRBV12-4 and J is TRBJ1-1; D gene ambiguous. V was clipped by 3 bases and J by 1 base, with 6 bases between them. The CDR3 consists of 13 residues. The CDR3 protein is CASSFEQNTEAFF. The CDR3 region has the DNA TGTGCCAGCAGTTTCGAACAGAACACTGAAGCTTTCTTT.

The chain employs TRBV7-3 and TRBJ2-5; 14 bases are shared with TRBD2. The J call could be wrong; TRBJ2-1 is a better fit for the DNA end. CDR3 length: 17 residues. Germline V gene data show CDR1 as SGHTA and CDR2 as FQGTGA. The CDR3 region is CASSQTSGRAWGNEQFF. The CDR3 nucleotides read TGTGCCAGCAGCCAGACTAGCGGGAGGGCCTGGGGCAATGAGCAGTTCTTC.

The chain joins TRBV27 to TRBJ1-5, with TRBD1 matching 9 bases. This CDR3 has 16 residues. V shed 10 bases, J shed 0 bases, and the junction held 10 bases outside the gene matches. Germline lookup yields CDR1 MNHEY and CDR2 SMNVEV (reference sequence). CDR3 sequence (DNA): TGTGCCACTCAGGACAGGGGCGGATTTAGCAATCAGCCCCAGCATTTT. Translated, it gives CATQDRGGFSNQPQHF.

The chain recombines TRBV7-2 with TRBJ2-7; unclear D gene. This CDR3 is 12 amino acids long. The V end was cut by 1 base, the J end by 9 bases, with 10 bases between. The germline V gene encodes CDR1 SGHTA and CDR2 FQGNSA. CDR3 sequence: CASSLGGMGQYF. The CDR3 DNA sequence: TGTGCCAGCAGCTTAGGAGGTATGGGGCAGTACTTC. The variable domain in full, completed from reference TRBV7-2 and TRBJ2-7, reads GAGVSQSPSNKVTEKGKDVELRCDPISGHTALYWYRQSLGQGLEFLIYFQGNSAPDKSGLPSDRFSAERTGGSVSTLTIQRTQQEDSAVYLCASSLGGMGQYFGPGTRLTVT.

This clonotype was seen a few times. The gene calls are TRBV28 and TRBJ1-4; TRBD1 matches at 7 bases. The CDR3 spans 17 residues. V lost 3 bases, J lost 12 bases, and 19 bases stayed unmatched. From germline, CDR1 is MDHEN and CDR2 SYDVKM. Here the CDR3 reads CASSFHHGQVSTVELFF. The DNA of the CDR3 is TGTGCCAGCAGTTTTCACCACGGACAGGTTAGCACGGTTGAACTGTTTTTT. Full variable domain (remainder filled in from reference TRBV28 and TRBJ1-4): DVKVTQSSRYLVKRTGEKVFLECVQDMDHENMFWYRQDPGLGLRLIYFSYDVKMKEKGDIPEGYSVSREKKERFSLILESASTNQTSMYLCASSFHHGQVSTVELFFGSGTQLSVL.

This chain links TRBV7-2 with TRBJ2-7; D unclear. The assigned J gene may be wrong: the sequence end matches TRBJ2-1 better. Germline values: CDR1 SGHTA, CDR2 FQGNSA. The CDR3 covers 15 residues. Written as DNA, the CDR3 is TGTGCCAGCAGCTTGGTAAAGGGCTCCTACAATGAGCAGTTCTTC. As protein: CASSLVKGSYNEQFF.

This clonotype is a singleton in its sample. Its ends do not fully match the called genes, so a read error is possible. The V gene is TRBV4-1, the J gene TRBJ2-5, with 9 bases fitting TRBD2. The germline gives CDR1 MGHRA, CDR2 YSYEKL. The CDR3 totals 21 residues. For the CDR3, the DNA is TGTGCCAGCAGCTCAAAACAGGCGGCGCAGGCTAGCGGGACCCCCAAAGAGACCCAGTACTTC. Its translation is CASSSKQAAQASGTPKETQYF.

V usage is TRBV5-1 and J usage is TRBJ1-1; D possibly corresponds to TRBD1 (6 bases). The CDR3 covers 15 residues. Between the trimmed V and J ends, which lost 1 base and 1 base, there was a span of 11 bases. CDR1 and CDR2 (germline): SGHRS, YFSETQ. The CDR3 DNA is TGCGCCAGCAGCTTGTGGGCCAGGGGGAACACTGAAGCTTTCTTT. It encodes CASSLWARGNTEAFF.

The rearrangement links TRBV7-3 to TRBJ2-1, with TRBD2 matching over 11 bases. CDR3 length: 14 residues. The junction had 3 bases not matched to a gene; V was cut back by 5 bases and J by 6 bases. Germline CDR1 reads SGHTA; CDR2 reads FQGTGA. This CDR3 is CASSPTSGANEQFF. CDR3 DNA: TGTGCCAGCAGCCCGACTAGCGGGGCCAATGAGCAGTTCTTC.

The chain carries TRBV7-9 and TRBJ2-5, with TRBD2 matching over 14 bases. V shed 6 bases, J shed 11 bases, and the junction held 11 bases outside the gene matches. Germline CDR1 reads SEHNR; CDR2 reads FQNEAQ (reference sequence). The CDR3 has 15 amino acids. The CDR3 DNA is TGTGCCAGCAGTTTGGGACTAGCGGGAGTTAATGAGCAGTACTTC. Translating gives CASSLGLAGVNEQYF.

The chain carries TRBV30 and TRBJ2-7; TRBD2 is a possible D gene (6 bases). CDR1 and CDR2 (germline): GTSNPN, SVGIG (reference sequence). The length of the CDR3 is 15 residues. The ends were cut back, 0 bases at V and 7 bases at J, with 19 bases in the middle. CDR3 in amino acids: CAWSVWGRKRREQYF. The CDR3 nucleotides read TGTGCCTGGAGTGTTTGGGGGAGGAAGCGTAGGGAGCAGTACTTC.

This clonotype was counted a single time. The gene calls are TRBV7-2 and TRBJ2-3; maybe TRBD1 (5 bases). The J call may be wrong; the DNA end is better matched by TRBJ1-1. Per germline, CDR1 SGHTA and CDR2 FQGNSA. The CDR3 has 13 amino acids. The CDR3 loop reads CASSLSGGTEAFF. The DNA for the CDR3 is TGTGCCAGCAGCTTATCGGGGGGCACTGAAGCTTTCTTT.

The chain uses TRBV7-2 and TRBJ1-1, with 8 positions matching TRBD1. With V trimmed by 7 bases and J by 0 bases, 4 bases remained unmatched. The V gene's germline CDR1 is SGHTA and CDR2 FQGNSA. The CDR3 sequence is 14 residues long. Written as DNA, the CDR3 is TGTGCCAGCAACTACAGGGGGGTGAACACTGAAGCTTTCTTT. It is translated as CASNYRGVNTEAFF. The complete variable domain, with remaining parts taken from reference TRBV7-2 and TRBJ1-1, reads GAGVSQSPSNKVTEKGKDVELRCDPISGHTALYWYRQSLGQGLEFLIYFQGNSAPDKSGLPSDRFSAERTGGSVSTLTIQRTQQEDSAVYLCASNYRGVNTEAFFGQGTRLTVV.